This T cell receptor (beta chain) was captured by sequencing in a study of T cell responses to AZD1222 COVID-19 vaccine. Pooled samples include second doses given at about 4 or 12 weeks. Measured with immunoSEQ multiplex PCR; TCRdb has only the in-frame clones, and not every one. Among approximately 130,000 clones listed, 80% to 90% were seen once. The input for sequencing was peripheral blood, taken 28 days after the second AZD1222 dose. This TCR came from an adult who received the AZD1222 COVID-19 vaccine.

The CDR3 region has the DNA TGTGCCAGTAGTGACGACAGGGGATACAATGAGCAGTTCTTC. Translating it yields CASSDDRGYNEQFF. The chain has TRBV19 and TRBJ2-1, with 8 positions matching TRBD1. This CDR3 region has 14 residues. Germline assignment: CDR1 LNHDA and CDR2 SQIVND (reference sequence). V gave up 5 bases and J gave up 4 bases; unmatched junction bases: 4.